This TCR beta chain was recovered during a study of CD8 T cells in Susac syndrome. The authors reverse transcribed roughly 0.45 to 1 ug RNA with random hexamers. The authors amplified TCR beta CDR3 across 54 Vbeta and 13 Jbeta using immunoSEQ multiplex PCR. TCRdb itself ran the immunoSEQ multiplex PCR reads through MiXCR, one entry per CDR3 protein. The sample carries 160,000 or so distinct CDR3 sequences, approximately 93% recorded once. Sequencing of TCR beta, carried out with a high-throughput approach, was applied to CD8+ and CD4+ T cells from the blood. FACS enriched CD8+ TEMRA cells, while bulk CD8+ and CD4+ were negatively isolated. Of note for this clonotype: What it binds is not known.

CDR3 size: 13 residues. CDR1 is KGHDR, CDR2 SFDVKD, per germline. Trimming cost V 3 bases and J 6 bases, with 7 bases left between them. The study, taken as a whole, reports: The study admitted that it had a relatively small number of individuals in its TCR sequencing and HLA analysis.

The sequenced material came from CD4+ T cells from PBMCs. This clonotype was sampled from a human donor with multiple sclerosis. The J gene is TRBJ2-2, the V gene TRBV24-1; D uncertain. The CDR3 protein is CATSDPKSGELFF. CDR3 in DNA: TGTGCCACCAGTGATCCCAAGTCCGGGGAGCTGTTTTTT.